These 18 T cell receptor beta chains were all obtained from the same sample, sequenced in a study of cytomegalovirus exposure and HLA in healthy donors. 13 Jbeta primers and 60 Vbeta primers were used for the PCR. Profiling relied on immunoSEQ multiplex PCR, and the TCRdb table lists in-frame clones only, not all of them. The sample holds about 89,000 clones, approximately 76% seen once. The specimen sequenced was PBMCs. Receptor source: a man aged 30 to 39 in good health and CMV-seropositive.

Ten or more counts support this clone. This rearrangement joins TRBV7-9 to TRBJ1-1, with 9 bases identical to TRBD1. There are 16 residues in the CDR3. The J segment lost 3 bases and the V segment lost 5 bases, leaving 10 bases of the junction unmatched. CDR1 and CDR2 from the germline V gene are SEHNR and FQNEAQ (reference sequence). DNA for the CDR3: TGTGCCAGCAGCCAAACAGGGGGCCGGGGGGACACTGAAGCTTTCTTT. Residues: CASSQTGGRGDTEAFF. Together with reference TRBV7-9 and TRBJ1-1, the CDR3 gives the full variable domain: DTGVSQNPRHKITKRGQNVTFRCDPISEHNRLYWYRQTLGQGPEFLTYFQNEAQLEKSRLLSDRFSAERPKGSFSTLEIQRTEQGDSAMYLCASSQTGGRGDTEAFFGQGTRLTVV.

The V and J genes are TRBV30 and TRBJ2-7; D gene uncertain. V lost 2 bases and J lost 0, with 8 bases in between. The CDR3 is 13 residues long. Germline values: CDR1 GTSNPN, CDR2 SVGIG (reference sequence). The CDR3 nucleotides are TGTGCCTGGAGTTTTGAGAACTCCTACGAGCAGTACTTC. Protein: CAWSFENSYEQYF.

The chain has TRBV29-1 and TRBJ2-2; 7 bases fit TRBD2. The CDR3 consists of 15 residues. CDR1 SQVTM and CDR2 ANQGSEA come from the germline V gene. J was trimmed by 1 base and V by 4 bases; bases with no gene match: 6. CDR3 sequence reads: CSVVRSGGNTGELFF. The DNA of the CDR3 is TGCAGCGTTGTCCGCTCGGGGGGGAACACCGGGGAGCTGTTTTTT.

This sequence joins TRBV7-9 and TRBJ1-2; maybe TRBD1 (6 bases). The CDR3 covers 15 residues. With 5 bases removed from V and 6 bases from J, the gap between germline ends came to 19 bases. CDR1 and CDR2 (germline): SEHNR, FQNEAQ (reference sequence). The CDR3 nucleotides are TGTGCCAGCAGCCAGGGGCTGAACGTTGGCCATGGCTACACCTTC. Translation gives CASSQGLNVGHGYTF.

The V gene is TRBV5-4, the J gene TRBJ1-2; unclear D gene. The V gene's germline CDR1 is SGHNT and CDR2 YYREEE (reference sequence). V gave up 0 bases and J gave up 6 bases, with 6 bases separating them. The CDR3 length is 12 residues. CDR3 loop: CASSLGQNGYTF. For the CDR3, the DNA is TGTGCCAGCAGCTTGGGGCAGAATGGCTACACCTTC.

This rearrangement joins TRBV9 to TRBJ1-2, with D maybe TRBD1 (6 bases). V lost 2 bases to trimming and J lost 6 bases, with 11 bases between them. The CDR3 is 13 residues long. CDR1 is SGDLS, CDR2 YYNGEE, per germline. The CDR3 is CASSVGAGDGYTF. CDR3 coding DNA: TGTGCCAGCAGCGTCGGTGCAGGGGATGGCTACACCTTC.

CDR3 DNA sequence: TGTGCCAGCAGACGACAGGGGTCAGGTGTTTCACCCCTCCACTTT. This encodes CASRRQGSGVSPLHF. The chain has TRBV2 and TRBJ1-6; 8 bases are shared with TRBD1. The length of the CDR3 is 15 residues. Germline V CDR1 and CDR2: SNHLY, FYNNEI. After removal of 6 bases from V and 9 bases from J, the junction contained 10 bases not matched to a gene. The whole variable domain, filled in from reference TRBV2 and TRBJ1-6, reads EPEVTQTPSHQVTQMGQEVILRCVPISNHLYFYWYRQILGQKVEFLVSFYNNEISEKSEIFDDQFSVERPDGSNFTLKIRSTKLEDSAMYFCASRRQGSGVSPLHFGNGTRLTVT.

This clone was counted once. This rearrangement joins TRBV7-9 to TRBJ2-1; weak D call: TRBD1 (6 bases). Trimming stripped 4 bases from V and 2 bases from J, with 12 bases between. The CDR3 runs to 15 residues. Germline-derived CDR1 and CDR2 are SEHNR and FQNEAQ (reference sequence). In nucleotides, the CDR3 is TGTGCCAGCAGCTCCTACCGGACAGCCTACAATGAGCAGTTCTTC. It specifies CASSSYRTAYNEQFF. Filled out from reference TRBV7-9 and TRBJ2-1, the complete variable domain reads DTGVSQNPRHKITKRGQNVTFRCDPISEHNRLYWYRQTLGQGPEFLTYFQNEAQLEKSRLLSDRFSAERPKGSFSTLEIQRTEQGDSAMYLCASSSYRTAYNEQFFGPGTRLTVL.

CDR3: CASSFYSSTDTQYF. The DNA for the CDR3 is TGTGCCAGCAGTTTCTATTCTAGCACAGATACGCAGTATTTT. The chain uses TRBV27 and TRBJ2-3, with D hard to call. Germline-derived CDR1 and CDR2 are MNHEY and SMNVEV (reference sequence). The CDR3 runs 14 residues. With 3 bases removed from V and 0 bases from J, the gap between germline ends came to 7 bases.

The chain joins TRBV18 to TRBJ2-7, with TRBD1 matching over 10 bases. The trim removed 3 bases at V and 2 bases at J, leaving 4 bases unmatched. This CDR3 is built from 15 residues. CDR1 and CDR2 (germline): KGHSH, LQKENI. This CDR3 reads CASSPGTGAAYEQYF. The CDR3 DNA follows: TGTGCCAGCTCACCCGGGACAGGGGCCGCCTACGAGCAGTACTTC.

The V and J genes are TRBV7-6 and TRBJ1-6, with 8 bases identical to TRBD1. V shed 5 bases and J 9 bases; nucleotides not matched to a gene: 3. The CDR3 loop spans 13 amino acids. Germline V lookup: CDR1 SGHVS, CDR2 FNYEAQ. The DNA for the CDR3 is TGTGCCAGCAGCCCTGGACAGGGTTCACCCCTCCACTTT. It is translated as CASSPGQGSPLHF.

The chain is built from TRBV2 and TRBJ2-3, with D tentatively TRBD2 (6 bases). Per the germline V gene, CDR1 is SNHLY and CDR2 is FYNNEI. The V end lost 9 bases, the J end lost 2 bases, and 15 bases lay between the germline ends. This CDR3 region has 14 residues. CDR3 in DNA: TGTGCCAGTCAGAGCGGGCCAGACACAGATACGCAGTATTTT. Its translation: CASQSGPDTDTQYF.

The V call is TRBV7-2, the J call TRBJ2-7, with TRBD1 matching 8 bases. Germline-derived CDR1 and CDR2 are SGHTA and FQGNSA. V shed 2 bases, J shed 4 bases, and the junction held 7 bases outside the gene matches. The CDR3 spans 15 residues. CDR3: CASSLTAQGGYEQYF. The CDR3 DNA reads as TGTGCCAGCAGCTTAACCGCACAGGGGGGTTACGAGCAGTACTTC.

V and J are TRBV5-1 and TRBJ1-2; the D gene is possibly TRBD1 (6 bases). Per the germline V gene, CDR1 is SGHRS and CDR2 is YFSETQ. V lost 0 bases and J 8 bases, leaving 17 bases between the germline ends. The CDR3 consists of 15 residues. CDR3 region: CASSLGDTPTWGYTF. In DNA, the CDR3 is TGCGCCAGCAGCTTGGGGGACACCCCAACGTGGGGCTACACCTTC.

V and J are TRBV11-1 and TRBJ2-1; 9 nucleotides align to TRBD2. Germline values: CDR1 SGHAT, CDR2 FQDESV (reference sequence). The V segment lost 5 bases and the J segment 2 bases; nucleotides outside the gene matches: 10. CDR3 length equals 17 residues. CDR3 protein: CASSHGPAGGTYNEQFF. The CDR3 DNA is TGTGCCAGCAGCCATGGCCCAGCGGGGGGTACCTACAATGAGCAGTTCTTC.

The chain combines TRBV18 with TRBJ2-4; no firm D call. The CDR3 runs 16 residues. CDR1 KGHSH and CDR2 LQKENI come from the germline V gene. Trimming cost V 2 bases and J 3 bases, with 14 bases left between them. The CDR3 DNA is TGTGCCAGCTCACCATCAGCGAGCCTAGGCAAAAACATTCAGTACTTC. It is translated as CASSPSASLGKNIQYF.

This chain's CDR3 is CASSLAIGRTYEQYF. The DNA of the CDR3 is TGTGCCAGCAGCTTAGCGATTGGGCGAACCTACGAGCAGTACTTC. V usage is TRBV7-9 and J usage is TRBJ2-7; no reliable D call. V was trimmed by 0 bases and J by 2 bases, leaving 11 bases between them. This CDR3 region has 15 residues. Germline V gene sequence: CDR1 SEHNR, CDR2 FQNEAQ (reference sequence). The complete variable domain, with remaining parts taken from reference TRBV7-9 and TRBJ2-7, reads DTGVSQNPRHKITKRGQNVTFRCDPISEHNRLYWYRQTLGQGPEFLTYFQNEAQLEKSRLLSDRFSAERPKGSFSTLEIQRTEQGDSAMYLCASSLAIGRTYEQYFGPGTRLTVT.

This clone was seen a handful of times. This chain's CDR3 is CASSWTSGGVNEQFF. The CDR3 nucleotides read TGTGCCAGCAGTTGGACTAGCGGGGGGGTCAATGAGCAGTTCTTC. The chain joins TRBV6-5 to TRBJ2-1; 15 bases match TRBD2. This CDR3 comprises 15 residues. Trimming at V came to 4 bases and at J to 6 bases, leaving 1 base not matched to a gene. Germline loops: CDR1 MNHEY, CDR2 SVGAGI.